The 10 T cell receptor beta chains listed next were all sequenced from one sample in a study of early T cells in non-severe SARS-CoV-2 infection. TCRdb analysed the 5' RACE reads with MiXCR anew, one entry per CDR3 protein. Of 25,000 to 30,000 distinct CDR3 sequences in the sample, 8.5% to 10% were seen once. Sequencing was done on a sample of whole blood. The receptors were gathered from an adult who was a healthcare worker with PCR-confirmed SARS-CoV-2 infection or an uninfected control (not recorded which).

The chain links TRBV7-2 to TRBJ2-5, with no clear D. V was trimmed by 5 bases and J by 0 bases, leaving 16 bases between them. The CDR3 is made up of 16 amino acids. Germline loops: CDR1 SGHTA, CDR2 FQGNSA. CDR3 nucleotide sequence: TGTGCCAGCAGCGCTGGGATTTTTATTTACCAAGAGACCCAGTACTTC. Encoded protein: CASSAGIFIYQETQYF.

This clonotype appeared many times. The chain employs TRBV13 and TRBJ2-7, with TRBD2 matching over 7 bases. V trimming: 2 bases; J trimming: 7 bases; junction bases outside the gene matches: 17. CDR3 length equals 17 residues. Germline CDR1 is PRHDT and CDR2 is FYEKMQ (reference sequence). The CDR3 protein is CASSLPPGLAVQGEQYF. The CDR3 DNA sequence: TGTGCCAGCAGCTTACCGCCGGGGCTAGCGGTGCAAGGGGAGCAGTACTTC.

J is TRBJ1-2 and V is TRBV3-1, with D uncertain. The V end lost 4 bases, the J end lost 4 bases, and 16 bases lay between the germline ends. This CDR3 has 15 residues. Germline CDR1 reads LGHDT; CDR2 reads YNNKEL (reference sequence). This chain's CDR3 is CASSPLGLGGYGYTF. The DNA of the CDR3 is TGTGCCAGCAGCCCCTTGGGCCTCGGAGGCTATGGCTACACCTTC.

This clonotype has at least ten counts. The CDR3 is CASSASSYNEQFF. For the CDR3, the DNA is TGCGCCAGCAGCGCGAGCTCCTACAATGAGCAGTTCTTC. The chain uses TRBV4-1 and TRBJ2-1, with D uncertain. From germline, CDR1 is MGHRA and CDR2 YSYEKL. The CDR3 is 13 residues long. V was clipped by 5 bases and J by 0 bases, with 5 bases between them.

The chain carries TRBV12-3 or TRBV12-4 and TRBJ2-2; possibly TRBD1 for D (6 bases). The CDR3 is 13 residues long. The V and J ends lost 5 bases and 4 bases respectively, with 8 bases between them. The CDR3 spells CASSPQGTGELFF. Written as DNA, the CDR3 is TGTGCCAGCAGTCCACAGGGCACCGGGGAGCTGTTTTTT.

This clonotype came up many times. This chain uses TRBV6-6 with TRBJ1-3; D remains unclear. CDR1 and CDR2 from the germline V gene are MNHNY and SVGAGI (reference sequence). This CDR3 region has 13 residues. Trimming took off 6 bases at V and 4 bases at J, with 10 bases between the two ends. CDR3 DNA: TGTGCCAGCAGATACATCGACGGAAACACCATATATTTT. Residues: CASRYIDGNTIYF.

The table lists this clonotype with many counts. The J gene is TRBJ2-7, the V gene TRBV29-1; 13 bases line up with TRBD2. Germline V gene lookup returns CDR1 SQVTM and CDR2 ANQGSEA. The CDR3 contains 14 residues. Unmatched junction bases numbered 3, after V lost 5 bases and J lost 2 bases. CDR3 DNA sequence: TGCAGCGTTCACGGGACTAGCGGGGCCTACGAGCAGTACTTC. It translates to CSVHGTSGAYEQYF.

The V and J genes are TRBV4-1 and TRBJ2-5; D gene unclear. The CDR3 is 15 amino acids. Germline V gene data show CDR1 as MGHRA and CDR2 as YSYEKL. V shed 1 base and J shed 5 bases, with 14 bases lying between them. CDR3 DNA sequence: TGCGCCAGCAGCCAAGGAGGCTTACTGTTGGAGACCCAGTACTTC. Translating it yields CASSQGGLLLETQYF.

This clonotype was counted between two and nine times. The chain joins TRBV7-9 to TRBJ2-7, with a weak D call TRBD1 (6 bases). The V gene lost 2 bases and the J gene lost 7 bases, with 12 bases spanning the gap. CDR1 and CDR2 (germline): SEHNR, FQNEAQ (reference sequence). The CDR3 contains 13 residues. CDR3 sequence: CASSLTGSGEQYF. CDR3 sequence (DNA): TGTGCCAGCAGCTTAACAGGGTCAGGGGAGCAGTACTTC.

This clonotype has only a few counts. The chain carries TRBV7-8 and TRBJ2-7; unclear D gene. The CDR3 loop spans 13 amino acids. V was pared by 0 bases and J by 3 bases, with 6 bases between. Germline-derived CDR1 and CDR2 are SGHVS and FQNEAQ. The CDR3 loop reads CASSLAEDYEQYF. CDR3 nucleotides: TGTGCCAGCAGCTTAGCCGAGGACTACGAGCAGTACTTC.